Reported below is one T cell receptor beta chain. This clone has more than one count but fewer than ten. What antigen it recognizes has not been identified. The sample holds no much larger clone one base away, and base qualities are not on file. Looking up the germline V gene yields CDR1 MNHEY and CDR2 SVGAGI. Taken from cysteine to phenylalanine, the CDR3 has 14 residues. Here the CDR3 DNA is all that survives: 42 bases in frame from base 1. Cut back by 5 bases and 11 bases, the V and J ends lie 21 bases apart. The cohort comprised some 700 healthy bone marrow donors. At the time of sampling, all cohort members were nominally healthy, though unrecorded immune exposures were likely present. The donor was CMV seropositive and belonged to the group of a few hundred seropositive cohort members. A peripheral blood sample was provided by each donor, and peripheral blood mononuclear cells were used for TCR beta sequencing. Genomic DNA extraction from the blood cell samples was performed with the Qiagen DNeasy Blood Extraction Kit.

The sample belongs to a study of cytomegalovirus exposure and HLA in healthy donors (dated by TCRdb to between 2016 and 2019). Describing the broader study: An earlier analysis of approximately 600 of the donors reported approximately 300 Gb of sequence data and 117 million unique TCR beta sequences from approximately 180 million T cells. About 300 gigabases of sequencing data and 70 million to 100 million unique TCR sequences were included in an early release covering about 600 HLA-typed donors. The genetic ancestry cluster associated with self-reported Caucasian donors included about 81% of the 398 genotyped donors. The study was designed to test whether signatures of past pathogen exposure could be identified by cataloging public T cell receptors. The T cell repertoires of several hundred subjects were profiled by immunosequencing and related to cytomegalovirus serostatus. In addition to the first cohort of 666 subjects, a separate validation cohort of approximately 130 different subjects was used. To predict cytomegalovirus infection status, the study brought together high-throughput TCR immunosequencing, statistical association of individual TCRs with disease status, and machine learning. A later analysis re-analyzed previously published TCR beta repertoires from 550 to 700 donors and added high-resolution HLA genotyping to study TCR occurrence patterns. Rather than using new phenotypic data, the later analysis identified candidate immune exposures from TCR beta sequences and from how often those sequences occurred across donors. In an earlier analysis of about 590 of the donors, high-throughput TCR beta sequencing was used to judge whether each TCR beta V gene segment behaved as functional or pseudogenic. Donor age, sex, ethnicity and CMV serostatus were compiled alongside the repertoire data. A later genetic analysis took genome-wide SNP genotypes for about three fifths of the 666 donors and used that subset as a discovery cohort. Every discovery cohort repertoire had been produced on one sequencing platform. Both class I and class II loci were covered by HLA typing, at four-digit resolution. Typing coverage varied by locus: roughly 629-640 donors for A, B, C, DRB1 and DQB1; 500 to 550 for DQA1; more than 600 for DPA1; 400 to 480 for DPB1. Because of strong linkage in the cohort, five DR-DQ haplotypes were treated as single units for association and clustering. Among 300 to 500 genotyped donors of the cohort, an average of approximately 240,000 unique TCR beta nucleotide sequences was sequenced per donor, of which about 18% were non-productive. The paper as a whole reports these results and caveats: The sequencing pipeline was judged likely to have produced a cluster of highly shared sequence variants as a technical artifact. According to a later genetic analysis, donors in an Asian-associated ancestry cluster had fewer N-insertions in productive TCRs than the roughly 670-donor mean. Broadly in line with IMGT annotations, most TCR beta V segments showed up in productive rearrangements about 87% or about 30% of the time in an earlier analysis of several hundred of the donors. Cytomegalovirus status was reported to be diagnosed by the classifier with high specificity and sensitivity in both the original and validation cohorts. Seventeen rarely observed V segments, including chromosome 9 orphons, were excluded from the earlier analysis of some 590 of the donors because counts were too low. Because HLA typing was missing for some donors at each locus, association tests included only the typed subset. The 87-base-pair reads could not distinguish some IMGT-functional V segments, including TRBV6-2 and TRBV6-3, so those segments were excluded. A later analysis found that most CMV-associated TCR beta chains appeared HLA-restricted, with HLA associations seemingly driven largely by CMV exposure. The authors suggested that the approach could potentially be extended to other disease states and immunological phenotypes. Immune exposure information for the cohort was limited to CMV serostatus. The study listed 150 to 200 TCR beta chains as associated with cytomegalovirus. A later analysis found that TCR association rates varied across HLA loci, with DRB1 alleles showing the most associated TCRs and HLA-C alleles the fewest. In a later genetic analysis, a missense DCLRE1C variant was associated with V-gene and J-gene trimming of TCR beta chains, and the association was replicated in an independent cohort. In a later analysis, more than 15,000 TCR beta sequences were associated with specific HLA alleles at a false discovery rate of 0.05. Only TCR beta chains were sequenced in this cohort, and the absence of alpha or paired-chain data limited detectable features. In a later analysis, HLA-associated TCR beta chains were found to be more clonally expanded and to have lower generation probabilities than equally common non-associated chains. The presence/absence analyses assumed that sequencing depth was roughly uniform across donors, and that assumption may not be true. In a later analysis, several top co-occurrence clusters were reported to appear linked to parvovirus B19, influenza, CMV and Epstein-Barr virus. Strong co-occurrence of HLA alleles, especially DR and DQ, made assigning TCR associations to individual alleles difficult. A further reported finding was that TCR beta sequences accurately predicted the HLA-A and HLA-B alleles for most subjects in the first cohort. A few of the identified cytomegalovirus-associated TCR beta chains were confirmed in vitro to be specific for cytomegalovirus antigens. Linkage disequilibrium might explain the correlated functional status among segregating V segments, but an unknown experimental factor could not be ruled out. While some public TCRs were present in many individuals, most TCR sequences turned up only very rarely across donors.

Libraries came from the immunoSEQ multiplex PCR assay. A mixture of 60 forward primers for TCR Vbeta segments and 13 reverse primers for TCR Jbeta segments was used in the multiplex PCR. The CDR3 region of rearranged TCR beta genes was amplified from genomic DNA with a multiplex PCR assay. On the Illumina HiSeq System, the amplified TCR beta libraries were sequenced as 87-base-pair reads. The source study handled its data this way. A later analysis counted around 72 million unique TCR beta chains across the 550 to 800 repertoires, and some 11 million of these chains were shared by at least two donors. A nearest-neighbor algorithm error-corrected the raw reads and collapsed the reads into unique sequences, merging closely related sequences to remove PCR and sequencing errors. V, D and J gene segments were assigned by aligning CDR3 sequences to IMGT reference sequences. For a sequence to be retained, a match of at least six nucleotides was required to both a V gene segment and a J gene segment. A rearrangement counted as productive if the CDR3 had no stop codons and remained in frame with V and J, and every other rearrangement counted as non-productive. Following IMGT convention, CDR3 was defined as the stretch from the second conserved V-encoded cysteine to the conserved J-encoded phenylalanine. In an earlier analysis of more than 550 of the donors, sequences lacking an unambiguous match to a single V gene segment were excluded. In an earlier analysis of some 590 of the donors, a V segment was called functional when productive rearrangements were above 56.7%, and segregating when the standard deviation between donors exceeded 5%. A statistical classification framework was developed to diagnose cytomegalovirus status using the catalog of TCR beta chain sequences. V and J gene assignment, in a later analysis, came from comparing TCR nucleotide sequences with IMGT/GENE-DB human TR gene sequences. The TCRdist pipeline was used in a later analysis to assign CDR3 sequences and most-parsimonious VDJ recombination scenarios. In a later analysis, each TCR beta chain was defined by its CDR3 amino acid sequence together with its V-gene family, and reads lacking a unique V-gene family were excluded. A later analysis removed nearly 600 highly shared, low-generation-probability nucleotide sequences to deal with suspected cross-contamination and a sequencing artifact. A later analysis calculated a clonal expansion index for each public chain from normalized within-repertoire ranks of inferred template counts. A later analysis computed generation probabilities with a VDJ recombination model fitted to out-of-frame rearrangements, and checked the results against IGoR. A later analysis scored TCR-TCR, TCR-HLA and TCR-CMV co-occurrence with hypergeometric tests, applying a repertoire-size bias correction to TCR pairs. A later analysis estimated false discovery rates by permuting HLA or CMV assignments 20 times. A later analysis grouped co-occurring TCRs with DBSCAN, adding TCRdist sequence similarity when clustering within HLA-allele-positive subsets. Repertoires with fewer than 30,000 or more than 120,000 public chains, plus five repertoires with anomalous nucleotide sharing, were excluded from co-occurrence clustering. Held by TCRdb, this immuneACCESS table contains in-frame sequences only and omits some clones. Under half of the omission traces to an unresolved V gene where checked; the cause of the rest is unknown. The V and J calls and clone size were taken over from that table, and D and trimming were inferred from the DNA. Within this sample are about 82,000 clones, with 9.5% to 13% of them counted one time only. The ten most abundant clones make up about 25% of the sample.

Source material: PBMCs. The chain is encoded by TRBV6-5 joined to TRBJ2-5; TRBD2 is perhaps the D gene, given 6 matching bases. The clonotype originates from a man between 60 and 75 years old in good health and CMV-seropositive. The DNA reads TGTGCCAGCAGTCACCCAGGGCCCACGGGGGAGCAGTACTTC. It codes for CASSHPGPTGEQYF.